This T cell receptor (beta chain) emerged from a study of blood T cell repertoires in COVID-19. Background on the study: There were acute and convalescent COVID-19 samples, and they came from the United States, Italy and Spain. T cells, B-cell-depleted T cells, or PBMCs provided the cDNA or gDNA that served as material.

In the original processing: Amplification of reference gene primers was used by the study to estimate nucleated cell counts. Data came from immunoSEQ multiplex PCR; TCRdb stores just in-frame clones and leaves some out. The V and J calls and clone size were taken over from that table, and D and trimming were inferred from the DNA. The top ten clones hold approximately 4.6% of a sample with around 140,000 clones, over 65% of them seen once. With regard to this clone: Mismatch with germline at one junction end may stem from a read error.

The CDR3 has 18 residues. Germline CDR1 reads MGHRA; CDR2 reads YSYEKL. The chain recombines TRBV4-1 with TRBJ2-2; TRBD2 agrees at 12 bases. The sequenced sample was peripheral blood. The clonotype was recovered from a human donor in a cohort sampled during active COVID-19. The CDR3, as DNA: TGCGCCAGCAGCCAATCTCTAGCGGGAGGGCCGAATACCGGGGAGCTGTTTTTT. It specifies CASSQSLAGGPNTGELFF.